The clone carrying this TCR beta chain was counted between two and nine times. Its antigen is unknown. The PCR employed 60 Vbeta primers together with 13 Jbeta primers. The repertoire was sequenced with immunoSEQ multiplex PCR; TCRdb's copy has only in-frame clones and lacks some. The repertoire includes about 150,000 clones, about four fifths of them detected once, and roughly 4% sits in the top ten. Trimming cost V 1 base and J 6 bases, with 9 bases left between them. The length of the CDR3 is 14 residues. CDR1 MNHEY and CDR2 SMNVEV come from the germline V gene (reference sequence). These data originate in a study of cytomegalovirus exposure and HLA in healthy donors. Study context: Of some 400 genotyped donors, approximately 80% clustered with self-reported Caucasian donors. Study outcomes and limitations: V- and J-gene trimming of TCR beta was linked (in a later analysis) to a missense DCLRE1C variant. In an earlier analysis, about 87% or about 30%: the productive usage of most TCR beta V segments.

This chain uses TRBV27 with TRBJ2-2, with D tentatively TRBD1 (7 bases). The TCR comes from a human donor in good health. Specimen: PBMCs. This CDR3 reads CASSLFRGAGELFF. Written as DNA, the CDR3 is TGTGCCAGCAGTTTATTCAGGGGGGCCGGGGAGCTGTTTTTT.